These 32 T cell receptor beta chains came from one sample sequenced in a study of T cells after yellow fever vaccination. TCRdb processed the 5' RACE reads anew with MiXCR; each CDR3 protein has one entry. Of a few hundred thousand distinct CDR3 sequences in the sample, about 7% were seen once. This sample comprised CD4+ T cells sorted from PBMCs, obtained 15 days after the yellow fever booster vaccination. Receptors originate from a man aged 25-45 years who received the YFV17D yellow fever vaccine.

This clonotype was detected only a few times. The chain employs TRBV24-1 and TRBJ2-5; weak D call: TRBD1 (5 bases). The CDR3 totals 17 residues. Between the trimmed V and J ends, which lost 4 bases and 1 base, there was a span of 18 bases. Germline values: CDR1 KGHDR, CDR2 SFDVKD. In DNA, the CDR3 is TGTGCCACCAGTGAGCCCGGACACCTTGGGGCCCAAGAGACCCAGTACTTC. This gives the protein CATSEPGHLGAQETQYF.

This clonotype has only a few counts. V is TRBV6-4 and J is TRBJ2-1; TRBD2 matches 11 bases. CDR1 is MRHNA and CDR2 is SNTAGT in the germline V gene. The V segment lost 5 bases and the J segment 3 bases; nucleotides outside the gene matches: 9. This CDR3 region has 17 residues. CDR3 sequence (DNA): TGTGCCAGCAGTCCCCAGTTAGCGGGAGGGATCTACAATGAGCAGTTCTTC. It translates to CASSPQLAGGIYNEQFF.

This clonotype has at least ten counts. The CDR3 DNA reads TGTGCCAGCAGCAAAGCGCTAGGGACTAGCGGGAGAGAGCCCTACAATGAGCAGTTCTTC. This gives the protein CASSKALGTSGREPYNEQFF. This chain joins TRBV21-1 and TRBJ2-1; the table's D call, TRBD2, was not checked against the DNA. TRBV21-1 is a known pseudogene. The CDR3 totals 20 residues.

In its sample, this clonotype was seen a few times. The chain joins TRBV20-1 to TRBJ1-4; D may be TRBD1 (6 bases). CDR1 is DFQATT, CDR2 SNEGSKA, per germline (reference sequence). V was trimmed by 5 bases and J by 2 bases, leaving 18 bases between them. There are 16 residues in the CDR3. CDR3: CSAPGWGRRTNEKLFF. The CDR3 DNA follows: TGCAGTGCTCCGGGGTGGGGGCGGAGGACTAATGAAAAACTGTTTTTT.

In its sample, this clonotype was seen a few times. The genes are TRBV6-2 or TRBV6-3 and TRBJ2-1; TRBD2 might be the D (5 bases). Trimming removed 5 bases from V and 7 bases from J, with 9 bases in between. This CDR3 region has 12 residues. Germline lookup yields CDR1 MNHEY and CDR2 SVGEGT. In nucleotides, the CDR3 is TGTGCCAGCAGTGATACTAGGAATGAGCAGTTCTTC. Amino acids: CASSDTRNEQFF.

This clonotype was seen at least ten times. V and J are TRBV15 and TRBJ2-1, with TRBD2 matching over 11 bases. This CDR3 has 16 residues. Germline values: CDR1 LNHNV, CDR2 YYDKDF (reference sequence). J lost 4 bases, V lost 1 base, and 3 bases had no gene match. The CDR3 loop is CATSRVGTSGYNEQFF. The CDR3 DNA reads TGTGCCACCAGCAGAGTTGGGACTAGCGGTTACAATGAGCAGTTCTTC.

This sequence joins TRBV10-2 and TRBJ2-7, with D unresolved. Germline-derived CDR1 and CDR2 are WSHSY and SAAADI. This CDR3 spans 14 amino acids. V dropped 8 bases and J dropped 2 bases, with 16 bases sitting between them. CDR3: CASALGTLPYEQYF. CDR3 DNA: TGCGCCAGCGCCCTGGGCACTTTACCCTACGAGCAGTACTTC.

CDR3 coding DNA: TGTGCCAGCAGCTTTCGGACTAGCGGAACTCTAAAAGAGACCCAGTACTTC. Amino acid sequence: CASSFRTSGTLKETQYF. The J gene is TRBJ2-5, the V gene TRBV7-2, with 10 nucleotides matching TRBD2. Germline V CDR1 and CDR2: SGHTA, FQGNSA. Losses at the gene ends were 3 bases for V and 3 bases for J; bases not matched to a gene: 10. The CDR3 loop spans 17 amino acids.

This clonotype showed up many times. The chain recombines TRBV27 with TRBJ2-3; 14 bases fit TRBD2. This CDR3 is 18 amino acids long. CDR1 MNHEY and CDR2 SMNVEV come from the germline V gene (reference sequence). Trimming took 3 bases from V and 2 from J; bases not matched to a gene: 7. The CDR3 here is CASSLRLAGGSATDTQYF. In nucleotides, the CDR3 is TGTGCCAGCAGTTTGAGACTAGCGGGAGGGTCAGCCACAGATACGCAGTATTTT.

This clonotype has more than one count but fewer than ten. V usage is TRBV5-1 and J usage is TRBJ2-7, with no clear D. CDR1 is SGHRS, CDR2 YFSETQ, per germline. This CDR3 has 14 residues. V was shortened by 3 bases and J by 3 bases, with 13 bases between the two germline ends. CDR3: CASSSVNAGYEQYF. The CDR3 bases are TGCGCCAGCAGCTCGGTGAATGCCGGCTACGAGCAGTACTTC.

This clonotype was seen at least ten times. The chain recombines TRBV15 with TRBJ1-5; the D is unclear. CDR3 size: 12 residues. Germline CDR1 and CDR2: LNHNV and YYDKDF (reference sequence). Trimming shortened V by 4 bases and J by 2 bases, and 3 bases separated the two germline ends. CDR3 amino acids: CATSKGNQPQHF. Written as DNA, the CDR3 is TGTGCCACCAGCAAGGGCAATCAGCCCCAGCATTTT.

The table lists this clonotype with many counts. V usage is TRBV15 and J usage is TRBJ2-3; 10 bases align to TRBD2. J gave up 4 bases and V 3 bases, and 4 bases lay outside the gene matches. The CDR3 totals 15 residues. Germline V lookup: CDR1 LNHNV, CDR2 YYDKDF (reference sequence). The CDR3 spells CATSSASGSSDTQYF. CDR3 DNA sequence: TGTGCCACCAGCAGTGCTAGCGGGAGCTCAGATACGCAGTATTTT. Using reference TRBV15 and TRBJ2-3 for the parts outside the CDR3, the full variable domain is DAMVIQNPRYQVTQFGKPVTLSCSQTLNHNVMYWYQQKSSQAPKLLFHYYDKDFNNEADTPDNFQSRRPNTSFCFLDIRSPGLGDTAMYLCATSSASGSSDTQYFGPGTRLTVL.

The sample holds many counts of this clonotype. The chain is built from TRBV28 and TRBJ2-1, with 7 positions matching TRBD2. Germline trimming cut 6 bases from V and 2 bases from J; bases unmatched to any gene: 7. CDR1 and CDR2 from the germline V gene are MDHEN and SYDVKM. The CDR3 loop spans 15 amino acids. This chain's CDR3 is CASSLTSRTYNEQFF. DNA for the CDR3: TGTGCCAGCAGCCTGACTAGCAGAACCTACAATGAGCAGTTCTTC.

The chain combines TRBV7-8 with TRBJ2-3, with 7 positions matching TRBD2. V gave up 0 bases and J gave up 3 bases; unmatched junction bases: 6. The CDR3 is 16 residues long. From germline, CDR1 is SGHVS and CDR2 FQNEAQ. The CDR3 DNA is TGTGCCAGCAGCTTAGCTCTGGGAGGGTCAACAGATACGCAGTATTTT. This encodes CASSLALGGSTDTQYF.

This clonotype was detected ten times or more. V gene TRBV6-1 combines with J gene TRBJ2-7; the D gene is possibly TRBD1 (5 bases). Trimming took off 3 bases at V and 6 bases at J, with 15 bases between the two ends. The germline V gene encodes CDR1 MNHNS and CDR2 SASEGT. This CDR3 is 14 amino acids long. The CDR3 is CASSETDFLGEQYF. The CDR3 DNA reads as TGTGCCAGCAGTGAGACAGATTTTTTGGGCGAGCAGTACTTC.

The chain combines TRBV5-4 with TRBJ1-2, with D unclear. V lost 0 bases and J lost 6, with 6 bases in between. The CDR3 extends over 12 amino acids. Germline CDR1 is SGHNT and CDR2 is YYREEE (reference sequence). CDR3 loop: CASSLVGDGYTF. For the CDR3, the DNA is TGTGCCAGCAGCTTGGTCGGCGATGGCTACACCTTC.

This clonotype was detected a few times. The chain employs TRBV3-1 and TRBJ2-5; D remains ambiguous. V lost 2 bases, J lost 5 bases, and 12 bases lay in between. The germline V gene has CDR1 LGHDT and CDR2 YNNKEL (reference sequence). The CDR3 runs 14 residues. Here the CDR3 DNA reads TGTGCCAGCAGCCAAAAAAAGGGCGCGGAGACCCAGTACTTC. It translates to CASSQKKGAETQYF.

This clonotype has only a few counts. One end of the junction is discordant with germline, which a read error may explain. This chain connects TRBV20-1 to TRBJ2-5, with D possibly matching TRBD1 (5 bases). Germline V CDR1 and CDR2: DFQATT, SNEGSKA (reference sequence). CDR3 length: 12 residues. The DNA of the CDR3 is TGCAGTGTTAGACAGTACCAAGAGACCCAGTACTTC. Its translation is CSVRQYQETQYF.

The chain links TRBV20-1 to TRBJ2-7; D gene uncertain. Trimming cost V 6 bases and J 5 bases, with 23 bases left between them. CDR1 is DFQATT, CDR2 SNEGSKA, per germline (reference sequence). The CDR3 totals 15 residues. The DNA for the CDR3 is TGCAGTGCCCACTTGGGCGGACGGAAGGTGGACGAGCAGTACTTC. It codes for CSAHLGGRKVDEQYF.

This clonotype was counted ten times or more. The genes are TRBV12-3 or TRBV12-4 and TRBJ2-3; 11 nucleotides align to TRBD2. Losses at the gene ends were 5 bases for V and 1 base for J; bases not matched to a gene: 5. This CDR3 has 16 amino acids. CDR3 amino acids: CASSLIAGGGTDTQYF. The CDR3 nucleotides are TGTGCCAGCAGTCTCATAGCGGGAGGGGGCACAGATACGCAGTATTTT.

A few counts support this clonotype. CDR3 protein: CASSLAKRGWETEAFF. The CDR3 coding sequence is TGTGCCAGCAGCTTGGCCAAGCGGGGTTGGGAAACTGAAGCTTTCTTT. The chain has TRBV5-6 and TRBJ1-1; D ambiguous. The CDR3 extends over 16 amino acids. Germline values: CDR1 SGHDT, CDR2 YYEEEE. V was pared by 0 bases and J by 5 bases, with 17 bases between.

This clonotype was recorded at least ten times. J is TRBJ2-1 and V is TRBV7-9; 8 positions match TRBD1. V gave up 5 bases and J gave up 11 bases; unmatched junction bases: 20. The CDR3 runs 17 residues. Germline V gene lookup returns CDR1 SEHNR and CDR2 FQNEAQ (reference sequence). CDR3 nucleotide sequence: TGTGCCAGCAGCCGGACCTCCCAATCAGGGGGCTACGGAAAGCAGTTCTTC. Protein product: CASSRTSQSGGYGKQFF.

The rearrangement uses TRBV12-3 or TRBV12-4 and TRBJ2-7, with 8 bases lining up with TRBD2. This CDR3 has 14 residues. The junction had 5 bases not matched to a gene; V was cut back by 3 bases and J by 4 bases. The CDR3 spells CASSFAGGHYEQYF. The CDR3, as DNA: TGTGCCAGCAGTTTCGCGGGAGGACATTACGAGCAGTACTTC.

This clonotype was recorded a few times. The genes are TRBV5-1 and TRBJ2-5; TRBD1 matches at 8 bases. Unmatched junction bases numbered 6, after V lost 3 bases and J lost 5 bases. CDR1 and CDR2 from the germline V gene are SGHRS and YFSETQ. The CDR3 is made up of 14 amino acids. The CDR3, as DNA: TGCGCCAGCAGCTCTAACGACAGGGGTGAGACCCAGTACTTC. Its protein is CASSSNDRGETQYF.

V is TRBV9 and J is TRBJ1-3, with D hard to call. The CDR3 is 14 amino acids. Trimming removed 0 bases at V and 2 bases at J, with 6 bases between. Germline lookup yields CDR1 SGDLS and CDR2 YYNGEE. CDR3 amino acids: CASSVGTPGNTIYF. In nucleotides, the CDR3 is TGTGCCAGCAGCGTAGGCACTCCTGGAAACACCATATATTTT.

In this sample, this clonotype turned up many times. The chain joins TRBV5-1 to TRBJ2-1; D uncertain. With 4 bases removed from V and 3 bases from J, the gap between germline ends came to 14 bases. The CDR3 has 15 amino acids. Germline loops: CDR1 SGHRS, CDR2 YFSETQ. This CDR3 is CASSPGQAHYNEQFF. In DNA, the CDR3 is TGCGCCAGCAGCCCGGGCCAGGCTCACTACAATGAGCAGTTCTTC. The full variable domain, rest sourced from reference TRBV5-1 and TRBJ2-1, is KAGVTQTPRYLIKTRGQQVTLSCSPISGHRSVSWYQQTPGQGLQFLFEYFSETQRNKGNFPGRFSGRQFSNSRSEMNVSTLELGDSALYLCASSPGQAHYNEQFFGPGTRLTVL.

This clonotype was counted a few times. V gene TRBV9 combines with J gene TRBJ1-3; 9 bases are shared with TRBD1. V was clipped by 3 bases and J by 3 bases; unmatched bases: 10. Looked up from germline, CDR1 is SGDLS and CDR2 is YYNGEE. CDR3 length: 17 residues. CDR3 sequence: CASSGSRGTGYGNTIYF. The CDR3 region has the DNA TGTGCCAGCAGCGGGTCTCGAGGGACAGGGTATGGAAACACCATATATTTT.

Turning to this clonotype: The junction shows a germline mismatch at one end, possibly a read error. The V gene is TRBV20-1, the J gene TRBJ2-1, with a tentative D call TRBD2 (5 bases). Germline CDR1 is DFQATT and CDR2 is SNEGSKA (reference sequence). The CDR3 spans 16 residues. The DNA of the CDR3 is TGCAGTGCTAGAGCCCAAGGAGGACTTTTTTACAATAAGCAGTTCTTC. Amino acids: CSARAQGGLFYNKQFF.

V is TRBV20-1 and J is TRBJ1-1; TRBD1 matches at 7 bases. The CDR3 is 14 residues long. Germline CDR1 reads DFQATT; CDR2 reads SNEGSKA (reference sequence). Unmatched junction bases numbered 4, after V lost 3 bases and J lost 0 bases. The DNA of the CDR3 is TGCAGTGCTAGTGAGGGGGCCGTGAACACTGAAGCTTTCTTT. Translation: CSASEGAVNTEAFF.

This clonotype was recorded many times. The V call is TRBV7-8, the J call TRBJ1-3; D is ambiguous. CDR1 and CDR2 (germline): SGHVS, FQNEAQ. This CDR3 has 15 amino acids. V lost 2 bases and J lost 0, with 8 bases in between. Written as DNA, the CDR3 is TGTGCCAGCAGCTTAATGGGGTCCTCTGGAAACACCATATATTTT. As protein: CASSLMGSSGNTIYF.

This clonotype has only a few counts. The chain has TRBV2 and TRBJ2-4; 13 bases map to TRBD2. Germline V lookup: CDR1 SNHLY, CDR2 FYNNEI. The trim removed 5 bases at V and 6 bases at J, leaving 13 bases unmatched. This CDR3 is 18 amino acids long. The CDR3 sequence is CASSSLPGLAGSRNIQYF. As DNA, the CDR3 is TGTGCCAGCAGTTCATTACCGGGACTAGCGGGAAGTAGAAACATTCAGTACTTC.

This clonotype was detected many times. The V gene is TRBV28, the J gene TRBJ2-1, with TRBD2 matching over 9 bases. V trimming: 7 bases; J trimming: 4 bases; junction bases outside the gene matches: 2. Germline V gene lookup returns CDR1 MDHEN and CDR2 SYDVKM. The CDR3 runs 13 residues. CDR3 protein: CASISGGYNEQFF. The CDR3 DNA follows: TGTGCCAGCATTAGCGGGGGATACAATGAGCAGTTCTTC.